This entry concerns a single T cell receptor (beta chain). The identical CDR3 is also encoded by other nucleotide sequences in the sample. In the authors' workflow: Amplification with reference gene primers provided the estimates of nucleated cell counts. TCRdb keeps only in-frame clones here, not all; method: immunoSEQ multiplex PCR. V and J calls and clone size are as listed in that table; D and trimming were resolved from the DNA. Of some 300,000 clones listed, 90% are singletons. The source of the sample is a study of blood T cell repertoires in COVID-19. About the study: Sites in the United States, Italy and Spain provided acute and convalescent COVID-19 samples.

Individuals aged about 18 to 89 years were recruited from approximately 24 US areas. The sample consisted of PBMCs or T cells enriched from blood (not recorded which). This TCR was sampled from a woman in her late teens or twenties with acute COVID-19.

This CDR3 reads CATSRDPGQPQHF. The CDR3 DNA reads as TGTGCCACCAGCAGAGATCCAGGTCAGCCCCAGCATTTT. The gene calls are TRBV15 and TRBJ1-5; D is unresolved. Germline-derived CDR1 and CDR2 are LNHNV and YYDKDF (reference sequence). Trimming took off 0 bases at V and 6 bases at J, with 6 bases between the two ends. The CDR3 has 13 amino acids. Based on the CDR3 plus reference TRBV15 and TRBJ1-5, the full variable domain is DAMVIQNPRYQVTQFGKPVTLSCSQTLNHNVMYWYQQKSSQAPKLLFHYYDKDFNNEADTPDNFQSRRPNTSFCFLDIRSPGLGDTAMYLCATSRDPGQPQHFGDGTRLSIL.